This is a list of T cell receptor beta chains from one sample in a study of cytomegalovirus exposure and HLA in healthy donors. Assay: immunoSEQ multiplex PCR; the TCRdb copy retains only in-frame clones and omits some. This table has some 150,000 clones, 80% appearing once. The sample taken for sequencing was PBMCs. The receptors come from a man between 25 and 39 years old in good health and CMV-seronegative. CDR3s include the opening cysteine and the closing phenylalanine or tryptophan. Fields, in order: clone size, V gene, CDR3 protein. Clone size, where shown, is once, few, many, or a class for clones that have expanded.

size: .; V: TRBV7-8; CDR3: CASTPGSNTGELFF
size: .; V: TRBV10-3; CDR3: CAIRLRDREYNEQFF
size: .; V: TRBV28; CDR3: CASLRTGAMETQYF
size: .; V: TRBV5-4; CDR3: CASSFSGVWDTQYF
size: once; V: TRBV6-5; CDR3: CASSGTGESYEQYF
size: .; V: TRBV5-1; CDR3: CASSLLSELRNTGELFF
size: .; V: TRBV29-1; CDR3: CSAGAQAGEQYF
size: .; V: TRBV29-1; CDR3: CSVESRPLREGPLFF
size: .; V: TRBV30; CDR3: CAWSVGGEAFF
size: .; V: TRBV13; CDR3: CASSLSRGLAGGWFF
size: .; V: TRBV5-1; CDR3: CASSLRDWAHEQYF
size: .; V: TRBV27; CDR3: CASSLSTNTIIYEQYF
size: .; V: TRBV27; CDR3: CASSSYLQGRRYEQYF
size: .; V: TRBV7-2; CDR3: CASSLGTRISWDIQYF
size: .; V: TRBV5-5; CDR3: CASDTAGGSYGYTF
size: .; V: TRBV6-1; CDR3: CASSEPIWGKGTDTQYF
size: .; V: TRBV25-1; CDR3: CASSGGGRNTEAFF
size: .; V: TRBV9; CDR3: CASSVIGQDKTGANVLTF
size: .; V: TRBV28; CDR3: CASSIQTGYEQYF
size: .; V: TRBV30; CDR3: CALRLPTTPDTQYF
size: .; V: TRBV30; CDR3: CAWSLSISMNTEAFF
size: .; V: TRBV7-3; CDR3: CASSLTFAGGSNEQFF
size: few; V: TRBV28; CDR3: CASSLLAGENEQYF
size: .; V: TRBV7-8; CDR3: CASSFAGTSATGELFF
size: .; V: TRBV27; CDR3: CASSLSGGTPYEQYF
size: .; V: TRBV6-5; CDR3: CASSVTSYNEQFF
size: .; V: TRBV9; CDR3: CASSVDPTPRTRGLYGYTF
size: .; V: TRBV2; CDR3: CASTLTQGGNEKLFF
size: once; V: TRBV6-1; CDR3: CASGQGVLVYEQYF
size: .; V: TRBV9; CDR3: CASSVATSKETGELFF